One and the same sample provided the 16 T cell receptor beta chains below, sequenced in a study of T cells after yellow fever vaccination. In TCRdb, the 5' RACE reads were re-called with MiXCR into one record per CDR3 protein. The sample contains around 72,000 distinct CDR3 sequences, more than 5.5% of which appear only once. This specimen was CD8+ T cells sorted from PBMCs, taken roughly 10 days after the first yellow fever vaccination. All receptors come from a man aged 18 to 35 who received the YFV17D yellow fever vaccine.

The chain combines TRBV7-2 with TRBJ2-7, with D uncertain. V was pared by 4 bases and J by 7 bases, with 17 bases between. Germline CDR1 reads SGHTA; CDR2 reads FQGNSA. The length of the CDR3 is 14 residues. In nucleotides, the CDR3 is TGTGCCAGCAGCTCAGAACCCCCGGTTTATGAGCAGTACGTC. Translation: CASSSEPPVYEQYV.

The chain couples TRBV4-1 to TRBJ1-5; D call uncertain. In germline, CDR1 is MGHRA, CDR2 YSYEKL. This CDR3 comprises 14 residues. Trimming pared 0 bases from V and 2 bases from J, leaving 5 bases between. The CDR3 region has the DNA TGCGCCAGCAGCCAAGACTCTGGCAATCAGCCCCAGCATTTT. Its translation is CASSQDSGNQPQHF.

The chain combines TRBV6-2 or TRBV6-3 with TRBJ2-1, with D possibly TRBD1 on 6 matching bases. CDR1 and CDR2 from the germline V gene are MNHEY and SVGEGT. Trimming left V 6 bases short and J 3 bases short, with 15 bases between. CDR3 length equals 15 residues. CDR3 nucleotides: TGTGCCAGCAGATTAGCCGGGACACTCTACAATGAGCAGTTCTTC. Translated: CASRLAGTLYNEQFF.

This clonotype was counted between two and nine times. The chain employs TRBV5-4 and TRBJ2-4; no clear D gene. Between the trimmed V and J ends, which lost 2 bases and 6 bases, there was a span of 6 bases. Germline V gives CDR1 SGHNT, CDR2 YYREEE (reference sequence). The CDR3 covers 12 residues. CDR3 nucleotides: TGTGCCAGCAGCTTCGGCAGAAACATTCAGTACTTC. The encoded protein is CASSFGRNIQYF.

This clonotype was counted ten times or more. V and J are TRBV27 and TRBJ2-7, with no clear D. With 8 bases removed from V and 3 bases from J, the gap between germline ends came to 14 bases. CDR1 and CDR2 (germline): MNHEY, SMNVEV (reference sequence). This CDR3 comprises 13 residues. In DNA form, the CDR3 reads TGTGCCAGCCCCCCCGGGCTATTCTACGAGCAGTACGTC. Protein: CASPPGLFYEQYV.

This clonotype was found many times. The chain is built from TRBV12-3 or TRBV12-4 and TRBJ1-2; D ambiguous. Trimming took 10 bases from V and 4 from J, leaving 13 bases between them. This CDR3 is built from 12 residues. CDR3 region: CAIDGNSYGYTF. The CDR3 nucleotides read TGTGCCATCGACGGAAACAGCTATGGCTACACCTTC.

The rearrangement links TRBV18 to TRBJ2-5; no clear D gene. Germline V gives CDR1 KGHSH, CDR2 LQKENI. The CDR3 consists of 14 residues. Trimming removed 3 bases at V and 0 bases at J, with 8 bases between. The CDR3 sequence is CASSPTGYQETQYF. CDR3 DNA sequence: TGTGCCAGCTCACCGACCGGGTACCAAGAGACCCAGTACTTC. Based on the CDR3 plus reference TRBV18 and TRBJ2-5, the full variable domain is NAGVMQNPRHLVRRRGQEARLRCSPMKGHSHVYWYRQLPEEGLKFMVYLQKENIIDESGMPKERFSAEFPKEGPSILRIQQVVRGDSAAYFCASSPTGYQETQYFGPGTRLLVL.

This clonotype was seen at least ten times. The chain joins TRBV6-2 or TRBV6-3 to TRBJ2-1; 10 nucleotides agree with TRBD2. The CDR3 is 15 residues long. Germline assignment: CDR1 MNHEY and CDR2 SVGEGT. Trimming cost V 7 bases and J 7 bases; bases outside gene matches: 10. This CDR3 is CASTSGGPPFNEQFF. CDR3 sequence (DNA): TGTGCCAGCACTAGCGGGGGCCCTCCCTTTAATGAGCAGTTCTTC.

This clonotype showed up just a few times. The J gene is TRBJ1-1, the V gene TRBV24-1; D is possibly TRBD1 (5 bases). The CDR3 runs 13 residues. V was cut by 3 bases and J by 5 bases, with 9 bases left in between. Looked up from germline, CDR1 is KGHDR and CDR2 is SFDVKD. The CDR3 sequence: CATSDDQGTEAFF. DNA for the CDR3: TGTGCCACCAGTGATGATCAGGGTACTGAAGCTTTCTTT.

The sample holds many counts of this clonotype. V gene TRBV4-1 combines with J gene TRBJ1-6, with D perhaps matching TRBD1 (5 bases). Trimming removed 0 bases from V and 12 bases from J, with 12 bases in between. Germline CDR1 and CDR2: MGHRA and YSYEKL. This CDR3 contains 14 residues. For the CDR3, the DNA is TGCGCCAGCAGCCAAGATCGGGGGACTAAACCCCTCCACTTT. It is translated as CASSQDRGTKPLHF.

This clonotype was seen many times. This chain links TRBV5-1 with TRBJ2-3; possible D gene TRBD2, 6 bases. The CDR3 is 15 residues long. CDR1 and CDR2 (germline): SGHRS, YFSETQ. Trimming took 4 bases from V and 1 from J, leaving 13 bases between them. The CDR3: CASSRRPGGTDTQYF. The DNA for the CDR3 is TGCGCCAGCAGCCGCAGGCCGGGGGGCACAGATACGCAGTATTTT.

In this sample, this clonotype turned up many times. This chain links TRBV5-1 with TRBJ2-5, with D perhaps TRBD1 (5 bases). Trimming stripped 2 bases from V and 3 bases from J, with 8 bases between. Germline CDR1 SGHRS, CDR2 YFSETQ. This CDR3 has 13 amino acids. DNA of the CDR3: TGCGCCAGCAGCTTTGCCAGGGAAGAGACCCAGTACTTC. Protein sequence: CASSFAREETQYF.

The chain has TRBV10-2 and TRBJ2-3; D is uncertain. This CDR3 has 12 residues. CDR1 WSHSY and CDR2 SAAADI come from the germline V gene. Deletions cut 1 base from V and 4 bases from J, with 3 bases between. CDR3: CASSELPDTQYF. The CDR3 nucleotides read TGCGCCAGCAGTGAGTTACCAGATACGCAGTATTTT.

In its sample, this clonotype was seen a few times. The chain joins TRBV5-1 to TRBJ2-7; TRBD1 matches at 9 bases. This CDR3 contains 14 residues. J was trimmed by 1 base and V by 4 bases; bases with no gene match: 3. Germline CDR1 is SGHRS and CDR2 is YFSETQ. DNA of the CDR3: TGCGCCAGCAGCGATGGGACAGGGTCCTACGAGCAGTACTTC. Translated: CASSDGTGSYEQYF.

Of note for this clonotype: This may come from a read error, since a much larger clone is one base off. The rearrangement joins TRBV7-8 to TRBJ2-7, with D perhaps matching TRBD2 (5 bases). The CDR3 runs 16 residues. Trimming shortened V by 1 base and J by 6 bases, and 19 bases separated the two germline ends. Germline CDR1 and CDR2: SGHVS and FQNEAQ. The CDR3 reads CASSLVGGEDYGEQYV. CDR3 nucleotides: TGTGCCAGCAGCTTAGTCGGTGGGGAAGACTATGGCGAGCAGTACGTC.

This clonotype has ten or more counts. The chain recombines TRBV4-1 with TRBJ1-2, with 7 bases lining up with TRBD1. V trimming: 0 bases; J trimming: 8 bases; junction bases outside the gene matches: 6. CDR1 is MGHRA and CDR2 is YSYEKL in the germline V gene. This CDR3 has 14 amino acids. CDR3 sequence: CASSQDPTGYGYTF. In DNA, the CDR3 is TGCGCCAGCAGCCAAGATCCGACAGGGTACGGCTACACCTTC.